This entry lists 30 T cell receptor beta chains sequenced from one sample in a study of a mutant IDH1 vaccine in newly diagnosed glioma (dated by TCRdb to the early 2020s). The time point label, as the study defines it: baseline, week 1 (first vaccination visit). In light of the paper, this sample's treatment or condition label describes: pre-vaccination baseline after standard-of-care therapy. Libraries were constructed by the immunoSEQ multiplex PCR assay. This is the immuneACCESS table as TCRdb keeps it, with only in-frame sequences that have V and J called. A part of the clones is gone; compared with another copy, unresolved V genes explain less than half, and the rest is unexplained. Recorded for this sample are about 92,000 clones; 83% of them occurred a single time. Of the sample, 7.4% falls within the top ten clones. Source: PBMCs, taken from a glioma patient treated with radiotherapy, temozolomide or both. The receptors were gathered from a woman between 45 and 60 years old with glioma.

The chain has TRBV5-1 and TRBJ2-3; 9 nucleotides match TRBD2. Trimming at V came to 0 bases and at J to 0 bases, leaving 5 bases not matched to a gene. The CDR3 runs to 17 residues. Germline lookup yields CDR1 SGHRS and CDR2 YFSETQ. This chain's CDR3 is CASSLASGAPSTDTQYF. The DNA for the CDR3 is TGCGCCAGCAGCTTGGCTAGCGGGGCCCCTAGCACAGATACGCAGTATTTT.

This clone was detected a few times. This rearrangement joins TRBV6-1 to TRBJ2-5, with D possibly being TRBD2 (5 bases). V lost 8 bases to trimming and J lost 4 bases, with 14 bases between them. This CDR3 spans 13 amino acids. Germline CDR1 MNHNS, CDR2 SASEGT. This CDR3 is CASDRTPRETQYF. DNA for the CDR3: TGTGCCAGCGACCGGACTCCCCGAGAGACCCAGTACTTC.

V gene TRBV6-1 combines with J gene TRBJ2-5; D uncertain. V dropped 3 bases and J dropped 2 bases, with 7 bases sitting between them. From germline, CDR1 is MNHNS and CDR2 SASEGT. The CDR3 sequence is 13 residues long. In DNA form, the CDR3 reads TGTGCCAGCAGTGACGCCGGACAAGAGACCCAGTACTTC. Translation: CASSDAGQETQYF.

CDR3 DNA: TGTGCCAGCAGTTTAGAAGGCGGCCTCCAAGAGACCCAGTACTTC. Protein product: CASSLEGGLQETQYF. The chain links TRBV27 to TRBJ2-5; D is unresolved. The CDR3 sequence is 15 residues long. Trimming removed 2 bases from V and 1 base from J, with 11 bases in between. Germline CDR1 and CDR2: MNHEY and SMNVEV (reference sequence).

This sequence joins TRBV6-1 and TRBJ1-5; TRBD1 might be the D (5 bases). The germline gives CDR1 MNHNS, CDR2 SASEGT. V gave up 0 bases and J gave up 6 bases, with 12 bases separating them. The CDR3 runs 15 residues. The CDR3 is CASSEAAGAGQPQHF. The DNA of the CDR3 is TGTGCCAGCAGTGAAGCGGCCGGGGCTGGTCAGCCCCAGCATTTT.

The genes are TRBV6-5 and TRBJ2-5; 8 bases agree with TRBD1. The CDR3 consists of 14 residues. The V segment lost 6 bases and the J segment 5 bases; nucleotides outside the gene matches: 8. CDR1 and CDR2 (germline): MNHEY, SVGAGI. The CDR3 region is CASRRRQGRETQYF. CDR3 coding DNA: TGTGCCAGCAGGCGACGACAGGGGCGGGAGACCCAGTACTTC.

A remark on this clone: The same CDR3 is also encoded by other DNA sequences in this sample. This chain links TRBV9 with TRBJ2-1; 10 nucleotides agree with TRBD2. Germline V gene data show CDR1 as SGDLS and CDR2 as YYNGEE. This CDR3 contains 15 residues. V gave up 3 bases and J gave up 5 bases; unmatched junction bases: 5. In DNA form, the CDR3 reads TGTGCCAGCAGCGCAAGCGGGGGGGCAAACAATGAGCAGTTCTTC. It translates to CASSASGGANNEQFF.

This clone was seen more than once but under ten times. The J gene is TRBJ2-2, the V gene TRBV13, with 11 bases matching TRBD2. The germline V gene has CDR1 PRHDT and CDR2 FYEKMQ (reference sequence). This CDR3 region has 16 residues. J gave up 5 bases and V 2 bases, and 4 bases lay outside the gene matches. This chain's CDR3 is CASSLRLAGSTGELFF. The CDR3 nucleotides are TGTGCCAGCAGCTTACGACTAGCGGGGAGTACCGGGGAGCTGTTTTTT.

The chain has TRBV15 and TRBJ2-2; 9 bases match TRBD1. The CDR3 loop spans 16 amino acids. Germline V CDR1 and CDR2: LNHNV, YYDKDF (reference sequence). The V and J ends lost 9 bases and 1 base, in that order; junction bases with no gene match: 9. The CDR3 loop reads CATRNPGQGNTGELFF. CDR3 DNA: TGTGCCACTCGTAACCCGGGACAGGGGAACACCGGGGAGCTGTTTTTT.

The V gene is TRBV5-8, the J gene TRBJ1-2; 10 bases fit TRBD1. The CDR3 runs to 18 residues. The junction had 17 bases not matched to a gene; V was cut back by 4 bases and J by 5 bases. Germline CDR1 is SGHTS and CDR2 is YDEGEE. Here the CDR3 reads CASSPPRGIGTGVYGYTF. As DNA, the CDR3 is TGTGCCAGCAGCCCCCCCCGGGGAATAGGGACAGGGGTTTATGGCTACACCTTC.

The chain recombines TRBV5-1 with TRBJ1-2; D gene uncertain. Trimming took off 0 bases at V and 0 bases at J, with 9 bases between the two ends. This CDR3 is built from 15 residues. Germline V gene data show CDR1 as SGHRS and CDR2 as YFSETQ. Here the CDR3 reads CASSLDSGANYGYTF. The CDR3 DNA sequence: TGCGCCAGCAGCTTGGATTCGGGAGCTAACTATGGCTACACCTTC.

The chain uses TRBV6-4 and TRBJ2-2; no definite D call. The CDR3 has 13 amino acids. Trimming cost V 2 bases and J 1 base, with 2 bases left between them. Germline assignment: CDR1 MRHNA and CDR2 SNTAGT. The CDR3 region is CASSDRNTGELFF. The CDR3 nucleotides are TGTGCCAGCAGTGACAGGAACACCGGGGAGCTGTTTTTT.

V usage is TRBV15 and J usage is TRBJ2-7; 7 bases are a match to TRBD1. V shed 5 bases, J shed 2 bases, and the junction held 9 bases outside the gene matches. Germline V lookup: CDR1 LNHNV, CDR2 YYDKDF (reference sequence). There are 15 residues in the CDR3. CDR3 nucleotides: TGTGCCACCAGCGCCCGGACAGGCATCACCTACGAGCAGTACTTC. Its translation: CATSARTGITYEQYF. Based on the CDR3 plus reference TRBV15 and TRBJ2-7, the full variable domain is DAMVIQNPRYQVTQFGKPVTLSCSQTLNHNVMYWYQQKSSQAPKLLFHYYDKDFNNEADTPDNFQSRRPNTSFCFLDIRSPGLGDTAMYLCATSARTGITYEQYFGPGTRLTVT.

The chain combines TRBV20-1 with TRBJ2-4; D remains unclear. This CDR3 region has 11 residues. CDR1 DFQATT and CDR2 SNEGSKA come from the germline V gene (reference sequence). With 5 bases removed from V and 8 bases from J, the gap between germline ends came to 10 bases. CDR3 amino acids: CSAAPRDIQYF. The CDR3 DNA follows: TGCAGTGCTGCCCCTCGGGACATTCAGTACTTC.

This clone was seen just once. The chain has TRBV7-8 and TRBJ2-2, with D perhaps matching TRBD2 (5 bases). The germline V and J ends were trimmed by 4 bases and 1 base, with 10 bases remaining between them. Germline-derived CDR1 and CDR2 are SGHVS and FQNEAQ. The CDR3 contains 15 residues. CDR3 amino acids: CASSYRGMNTGELFF. The CDR3 coding sequence is TGTGCCAGCAGCTATAGAGGGATGAACACCGGGGAGCTGTTTTTT. Together with reference TRBV7-8 and TRBJ2-2, the CDR3 gives the full variable domain: GAGVSQSPRYKVAKRGQDVALRCDPISGHVSLFWYQQALGQGPEFLTYFQNEAQLDKSGLPSDRFFAERPEGSVSTLKIQRTQQEDSAVYLCASSYRGMNTGELFFGEGSRLTVL.

V and J are TRBV28 and TRBJ2-5; D is possibly TRBD1 (5 bases). V lost 4 bases and J 5 bases, leaving 17 bases between the germline ends. Germline CDR1 MDHEN, CDR2 SYDVKM. This CDR3 comprises 15 residues. CDR3 region: CASSSATGLGETQYF. In DNA form, the CDR3 reads TGTGCCAGCAGTTCGGCCACAGGCCTCGGGGAGACCCAGTACTTC.

The V gene is TRBV6-1, the J gene TRBJ1-6; no clear D. Trimming took 3 bases from V and 7 from J, leaving 4 bases between them. Germline lookup yields CDR1 MNHNS and CDR2 SASEGT. This CDR3 has 12 amino acids. CDR3 loop: CASSDRNSPLHF. For the CDR3, the DNA is TGTGCCAGCAGTGATAGAAATTCACCCCTCCACTTT.

This chain joins TRBV5-1 and TRBJ2-2; TRBD1 or TRBD2 may be the D gene (5 bases each). This CDR3 is 14 amino acids long. Trimming removed 4 bases at V and 3 bases at J, with 10 bases between. Germline CDR1 SGHRS, CDR2 YFSETQ. Here the CDR3 reads CASSPEGYTGELFF. DNA of the CDR3: TGCGCCAGCAGCCCTGAGGGGTACACCGGGGAGCTGTTTTTT.

J is TRBJ2-7 and V is TRBV10-1; D call uncertain. This CDR3 contains 15 residues. The germline V and J ends were trimmed by 2 bases and 1 base, with 12 bases remaining between them. The germline CDR1 and CDR2 sequences are WNHNN and SYGVQD (reference sequence). The CDR3 loop reads CASSEGRRVSYEQYF. Written as DNA, the CDR3 is TGCGCCAGCAGTGAGGGCAGGCGCGTATCCTACGAGCAGTACTTC.

This rearrangement joins TRBV9 to TRBJ1-3; 7 positions agree with TRBD1. Per the germline V gene, CDR1 is SGDLS and CDR2 is YYNGEE. V trimming: 4 bases; J trimming: 1 base; junction bases outside the gene matches: 5. The CDR3 loop spans 15 amino acids. The CDR3 reads CASSMGQLSGNTIYF. The CDR3 DNA sequence: TGTGCCAGCAGCATGGGACAGTTGTCTGGAAACACCATATATTTT.

The rearrangement links TRBV6-6 to TRBJ1-5; TRBD1 matches at 7 bases. The CDR3 is made up of 16 amino acids. J gave up 2 bases and V 0 bases, and 4 bases lay outside the gene matches. In germline, CDR1 is MNHNY, CDR2 SVGAGI (reference sequence). CDR3 bases: TGTGCCAGCAGTTACTCGACAACAGGGGGCAATCAGCCCCAGCATTTT. It codes for CASSYSTTGGNQPQHF.

V is TRBV7-2 and J is TRBJ1-1, with unresolved D. The V gene lost 1 base and the J gene lost 4 bases, with 10 bases spanning the gap. The germline gives CDR1 SGHTA, CDR2 FQGNSA. The CDR3 has 14 amino acids. The CDR3 DNA sequence: TGTGCCAGCAGCTTAGGACCTATCCCCACTGAAGCTTTCTTT. Protein product: CASSLGPIPTEAFF.

The V gene is TRBV30, the J gene TRBJ2-3, with D possibly matching TRBD2 (5 bases). Trimming stripped 3 bases from V and 2 bases from J, with 21 bases between. The V gene's germline CDR1 is GTSNPN and CDR2 SVGIG (reference sequence). This CDR3 has 17 residues. The CDR3 coding sequence is TGTGCCTGGAGGTTTTGGCGGGCGGATGATAACACAGATACGCAGTATTTT. It yields the protein CAWRFWRADDNTDTQYF.

The rearrangement joins TRBV15 to TRBJ1-6, with a possible D match to TRBD1 (5 bases). Trimming removed 0 bases from V and 10 bases from J, with 16 bases in between. Germline loops: CDR1 LNHNV, CDR2 YYDKDF (reference sequence). The length of the CDR3 is 16 residues. CDR3 sequence: CATSRDLAGSNSPLHF. CDR3 DNA sequence: TGTGCCACCAGCAGAGATTTGGCAGGGTCAAACTCACCCCTCCACTTT.

V gene TRBV7-9 combines with J gene TRBJ2-7; TRBD2 might be the D (5 bases). CDR3 size: 14 residues. The germline gives CDR1 SEHNR, CDR2 FQNEAQ (reference sequence). The V and J ends lost 3 bases and 2 bases respectively, with 11 bases between them. The CDR3 coding sequence is TGTGCCAGCAGCTTTGCGGGCGGCACCTACGAGCAGTACTTC. As protein: CASSFAGGTYEQYF.

The rearrangement uses TRBV7-2 and TRBJ2-3; D may be TRBD1 (6 bases). The germline V gene has CDR1 SGHTA and CDR2 FQGNSA. The length of the CDR3 is 15 residues. V lost 5 bases and J 6 bases, leaving 18 bases between the germline ends. CDR3 DNA: TGTGCCAGCAGCCCGACTTCGTTTCAGGGGGATACGCAGTATTTT. It yields the protein CASSPTSFQGDTQYF.

This clone appeared a single time. The CDR3 spells CASSLGQVATKYF. CDR3 coding DNA: TGTGCCAGCAGCTTGGGGCAGGTGGCAACGAAGTACTTC. The chain uses TRBV5-4 and TRBJ2-7; D not certain. Looked up from germline, CDR1 is SGHNT and CDR2 is YYREEE (reference sequence). The CDR3 extends over 13 amino acids. V lost 0 bases and J 11 bases, leaving 15 bases between the germline ends. Based on the CDR3 plus reference TRBV5-4 and TRBJ2-7, the full variable domain is ETGVTQSPTHLIKTRGQQVTLRCSSQSGHNTVSWYQQALGQGPQFIFQYYREEENGRGNFPPRFSGLQFPNYSSELNVNALELDDSALYLCASSLGQVATKYFGPGTRLTVT.

This clone appeared once. V gene TRBV19 combines with J gene TRBJ1-1; TRBD1 aligns across 7 bases. The germline gives CDR1 LNHDA, CDR2 SQIVND (reference sequence). V trimming: 1 base; J trimming: 1 base; junction bases outside the gene matches: 9. The CDR3 has 17 amino acids. The CDR3 loop reads CASSIGQGQPRNTEAFF. CDR3 sequence (DNA): TGTGCCAGTAGTATAGGTCAGGGACAGCCCAGGAACACTGAAGCTTTCTTT.

This clone has only one observation. V is TRBV27 and J is TRBJ2-3; D is unresolved. From germline, CDR1 is MNHEY and CDR2 SMNVEV (reference sequence). The V gene lost 4 bases and the J gene lost 2 bases, with 7 bases spanning the gap. This CDR3 has 13 amino acids. CDR3 loop: CASSWRVTDTQYF. The CDR3 coding sequence is TGTGCCAGCAGTTGGCGTGTCACAGATACGCAGTATTTT.

This clone has more than one count but fewer than ten. Written as DNA, the CDR3 is TGTGCCAGTAGTATCAAGGTCCGCTATGGCTACACCTTC. Translating it yields CASSIKVRYGYTF. The rearrangement joins TRBV19 to TRBJ1-2; no definite D call. Trimming shortened V by 3 bases and J by 4 bases, and 9 bases separated the two germline ends. The CDR3 is 13 residues long. From germline, CDR1 is LNHDA and CDR2 SQIVND (reference sequence).